This TCR beta chain was identified during a study of cytomegalovirus exposure and HLA in healthy donors. Study results and caveats: Later work found most CMV-associated TCR beta chains apparently HLA-restricted. The study listed roughly 160 cytomegalovirus-associated TCR beta chains. Immune exposure information comprised only CMV serostatus.

V was trimmed by 2 bases and J by 5 bases, leaving 6 bases between them. In germline, CDR1 is LNHDA, CDR2 SQIVND (reference sequence). The CDR3 contains 12 residues. Comment on this clone: Antigen specificity is unknown.

Primers included in the PCR were 60 Vbeta and 13 Jbeta primers. Sequencing was performed with immunoSEQ multiplex PCR; in TCRdb, only in-frame clones are kept and a portion is missing. The data show about 120,000 clones, around three quarters seen once. This receptor was taken from a man in his thirties or forties in good health and CMV-seronegative. Sequenced: PBMCs. The genes are TRBV19 and TRBJ1-1, with D unclear. CDR3 nucleotide sequence: TGTGCCAGTAGTATACGGGTAACTGAAGCTTTCTTT. As protein: CASSIRVTEAFF.